This T cell receptor beta chain was retrieved from a study of control samples from healthy donors and cancer patients. TCRdb's copy holds only in-frame clones and misses some; the assay was immunoSEQ multiplex PCR. Among hundreds of thousands of clones listed, roughly 90% were seen once. V gave up 5 bases and J gave up 11 bases, with 12 bases separating them. The CDR3 length is 11 residues. This clone was detected only once. The chain couples TRBV12-3 or TRBV12-4 to TRBJ1-1; D unresolved. Sequenced input: PBMCs. This sequence was found in a man in his forties with head and neck cancer. CDR3: CASSLLDKAFF. For the CDR3, the DNA is TGTGCCAGCAGTCTCCTCGATAAGGCTTTCTTT.